This T cell receptor (beta chain) originates from a study of technical replicates of blood from a few donors. V was pared by 3 bases and J by 3 bases, with 5 bases of the junction left unmatched. CDR3 length: 15 amino acids. Looked up from germline, CDR1 is MNHEY and CDR2 is SMNVEV (reference sequence). Method: immunoSEQ multiplex PCR; TCRdb's copy keeps in-frame clones and lacks some. The sample consists of about 88,000 clones, around 92% of them appearing once. This chain connects TRBV27 to TRBJ2-7, with 10 bases that match TRBD2. This TCR was sampled from a human donor in good health. The sequenced material came from T cells isolated from PBMCs. CDR3 bases: TGTGCCAGCAGTTTTAGCGGGAGGACCAACTACGAGCAGTACTTC. Translation gives CASSFSGRTNYEQYF.